These T cell receptor beta chains were read from a single sample in a study of vaccination and CD4 T cells after COVID-19. Their target antigens are unknown. In TCRdb, the PCR reads were re-called with MiXCR into one record per CDR3 protein. The table lists around 10,000 distinct CDR3 sequences, 32% of them singletons. The sample was CD4+ T cells from blood, cultured in vitro. The receptors come from a human donor in good health. The CDR3 runs from the conserved cysteine through the conserved F or W. The D gene is left open where the match is weak. Clone size is not always given. Where it is, it says once, few, many or a class for expanded clones.

CDR3 length: 15; D gene: TRBD2; V gene: TRBV6-5; clone size: -; J gene: TRBJ2-7; CDR3 protein: CASSYSPAGGYEQYF; CDR3 DNA: TGTGCCAGCAGTTACTCGCCAGCGGGAGGATACGAGCAGTACTTC
CDR3 length: 15; D gene: -; V gene: TRBV19; clone size: -; J gene: TRBJ2-7; CDR3 protein: CASSQTDSSSYEQYF; CDR3 DNA: TGTGCCAGTAGCCAAACCGATAGTAGCTCCTACGAGCAGTACTTC
CDR3 length: 15; D gene: -; V gene: TRBV6-2/TRBV6-3; clone size: once; J gene: TRBJ2-4; CDR3 protein: CASSSGTMRRNIQYF; CDR3 DNA: TGTGCCAGCAGCTCCGGGACGATGAGGCGGAACATTCAGTACTTC
CDR3 length: 17; D gene: -; V gene: TRBV15; clone size: -; J gene: TRBJ2-7; CDR3 protein: CATSTSPPGGFTYEQYF; CDR3 DNA: TGTGCCACCAGCACCTCACCCCCTGGCGGATTCACCTACGAGCAGTACTTC
CDR3 length: 17; D gene: TRBD1; V gene: TRBV6-5; clone size: -; J gene: TRBJ2-5; CDR3 protein: CASSYSLGTGGSKAQYF; CDR3 DNA: TGTGCCAGCAGTTACTCGTTGGGGACAGGAGGGTCCAAAGCCCAGTACTTC
CDR3 length: 15; D gene: -; V gene: TRBV7-8; clone size: -; J gene: TRBJ2-2; CDR3 protein: CASSRFRVLTGELFF; CDR3 DNA: TGTGCCAGCAGCCGTTTCCGGGTGCTCACCGGGGAGCTGTTTTTT
CDR3 length: 14; D gene: TRBD2; V gene: TRBV19; clone size: -; J gene: TRBJ2-1; CDR3 protein: CASSQLAFYNEQFF; CDR3 DNA: TGTGCCAGTAGTCAACTAGCGTTCTACAATGAGCAGTTCTTC
CDR3 length: 14; D gene: TRBD1; V gene: TRBV7-2; clone size: medium-sized; J gene: TRBJ1-2; CDR3 protein: CASSPTGGGNGYTF; CDR3 DNA: TGTGCCAGCAGCCCAACAGGGGGCGGTAATGGCTACACCTTC
CDR3 length: 20; D gene: TRBD2; V gene: TRBV7-9; clone size: few; J gene: TRBJ2-3; CDR3 protein: CASSKREGLRTLRGTDTQYF; CDR3 DNA: TGTGCCAGCAGCAAGAGGGAGGGCCTACGGACTTTGAGGGGCACAGATACGCAGTATTTT
CDR3 length: 19; D gene: -; V gene: TRBV5-1; clone size: -; J gene: TRBJ2-1; CDR3 protein: CASSLPQPGSPSQGYEQFF; CDR3 DNA: TGCGCCAGCAGCCTCCCCCAGCCGGGTAGCCCAAGCCAAGGGTATGAGCAGTTCTTC
CDR3 length: 14; D gene: -; V gene: TRBV28; clone size: few; J gene: TRBJ2-1; CDR3 protein: CASSLQREWNEQFF; CDR3 DNA: TGTGCCAGCAGTTTGCAGAGGGAGTGGAATGAGCAGTTCTTC
CDR3 length: 16; D gene: TRBD2; V gene: TRBV20-1; clone size: -; J gene: TRBJ2-3; CDR3 protein: CSARDRTSEYTDTQYF; CDR3 DNA: TGCAGTGCTAGAGACCGGACTAGTGAGTACACAGATACGCAGTATTTT
CDR3 length: 17; D gene: TRBD2; V gene: TRBV5-1; clone size: -; J gene: TRBJ2-5; CDR3 protein: CASSLALAGGAGETQYF; CDR3 DNA: TGCGCCAGCAGCTTGGCTCTAGCGGGTGGCGCTGGGGAGACCCAGTACTTC
CDR3 length: 13; D gene: -; V gene: TRBV20-1; clone size: few; J gene: TRBJ1-6; CDR3 protein: CSAKDIWNSPLHF; CDR3 DNA: TGCAGTGCTAAGGACATCTGGAATTCACCCCTCCACTTT
CDR3 length: 14; D gene: -; V gene: TRBV20-1; clone size: -; J gene: TRBJ2-5; CDR3 protein: CSAQTRLDGKTQYF; CDR3 DNA: TGCAGTGCGCAAACCCGGTTGGACGGGAAGACCCAGTACTTC
CDR3 length: 13; D gene: TRBD1; V gene: TRBV7-7; clone size: -; J gene: TRBJ2-5; CDR3 protein: CASSPDRGETQYF; CDR3 DNA: TGTGCTAGCAGCCCGGACAGGGGAGAGACCCAGTACTTC
CDR3 length: 15; D gene: TRBD1; V gene: TRBV18; clone size: -; J gene: TRBJ1-5; CDR3 protein: CASSQTGFNNQPQHF; CDR3 DNA: TGTGCCAGCTCACAGACAGGGTTCAACAATCAGCCCCAGCATTTT
CDR3 length: 14; D gene: TRBD1; V gene: TRBV6-1; clone size: few; J gene: TRBJ1-1; CDR3 protein: CASSVDRVGTEAFF; CDR3 DNA: TGTGCCAGCAGTGTGGACAGGGTCGGAACTGAAGCTTTCTTT
CDR3 length: 17; D gene: TRBD1; V gene: TRBV20-1; clone size: few; J gene: TRBJ2-2; CDR3 protein: CSARAQGVSLNTGELFF; CDR3 DNA: TGCAGTGCTAGAGCACAGGGGGTCTCTTTAAACACCGGGGAGCTGTTTTTT
CDR3 length: 15; D gene: -; V gene: TRBV19; clone size: few; J gene: TRBJ1-5; CDR3 protein: CASSIGAGVRQPQHF; CDR3 DNA: TGTGCCAGTAGTATCGGGGCAGGGGTGCGTCAGCCCCAGCATTTT
CDR3 length: 14; D gene: TRBD1; V gene: TRBV27; clone size: few; J gene: TRBJ1-6; CDR3 protein: CASSWDRGYSPLHF; CDR3 DNA: TGTGCCAGCAGTTGGGACAGGGGTTATTCACCCCTCCACTTT
CDR3 length: 15; D gene: -; V gene: TRBV20-1; clone size: few; J gene: TRBJ2-5; CDR3 protein: CSARDGLSPQETQYF; CDR3 DNA: TGCAGTGCTAGAGATGGGCTTTCACCACAAGAGACCCAGTACTTC
CDR3 length: 12; D gene: -; V gene: TRBV20-1; clone size: few; J gene: TRBJ1-5; CDR3 protein: CSAPGVNQPQHF; CDR3 DNA: TGCAGTGCACCGGGGGTCAATCAGCCCCAGCATTTT
CDR3 length: 18; D gene: TRBD1; V gene: TRBV19; clone size: -; J gene: TRBJ1-6; CDR3 protein: CASSRQGSSSSYNSPLHF; CDR3 DNA: TGTGCCAGTAGCCGACAGGGGTCATCGAGCTCCTATAATTCACCCCTCCACTTT
CDR3 length: 13; D gene: -; V gene: TRBV6-2/TRBV6-3; clone size: medium-sized; J gene: TRBJ1-5; CDR3 protein: CAAQWVLNQPQHF; CDR3 DNA: TGTGCCGCTCAATGGGTACTCAATCAGCCCCAGCATTTT
CDR3 length: 16; D gene: -; V gene: TRBV28; clone size: -; J gene: TRBJ1-1; CDR3 protein: CASSFGAQGLNTEAFF; CDR3 DNA: TGTGCCAGCAGTTTTGGGGCGCAGGGCTTGAACACTGAAGCTTTCTTT
CDR3 length: 15; D gene: -; V gene: TRBV21-1; clone size: -; J gene: TRBJ2-1; CDR3 protein: CASSGTSGRGNEQFF; CDR3 DNA: TGTGCCAGCAGCGGGACTAGCGGGAGAGGGAATGAGCAGTTCTTC
CDR3 length: 15; D gene: TRBD2; V gene: TRBV10-3; clone size: few; J gene: TRBJ2-1; CDR3 protein: CAIRETSGKIDEQFF; CDR3 DNA: TGTGCCATCAGGGAGACTAGCGGGAAAATCGATGAGCAGTTCTTC
CDR3 length: 12; D gene: TRBD1; V gene: TRBV20-1; clone size: few; J gene: TRBJ1-4; CDR3 protein: CSAPDRIEKLFF; CDR3 DNA: TGCAGTGCTCCGGACAGGATAGAAAAACTGTTTTTT
CDR3 length: 15; D gene: TRBD2; V gene: TRBV20-1; clone size: -; J gene: TRBJ2-1; CDR3 protein: CSAPPPGGARDEQFF; CDR3 DNA: TGCAGTGCCCCTCCCCCGGGAGGAGCTCGCGATGAGCAGTTCTTC
CDR3 length: 12; D gene: -; V gene: TRBV21-1; clone size: few; J gene: TRBJ2-1; CDR3 protein: CASSKRRCEQFF; CDR3 DNA: TGTGCCAGCAGCAAACGGCGGTGTGAGCAGTTCTTC
CDR3 length: 13; D gene: TRBD1; V gene: TRBV7-3; clone size: -; J gene: TRBJ2-7; CDR3 protein: CATEDRRDLEQYF; CDR3 DNA: TGTGCCACCGAGGACAGGAGAGACCTCGAGCAGTACTTC
CDR3 length: 15; D gene: -; V gene: TRBV19; clone size: once; J gene: TRBJ2-3; CDR3 protein: CASRESAAGTDTQYF; CDR3 DNA: TGTGCCAGTAGGGAGTCAGCGGCGGGGACAGATACGCAGTATTTT
CDR3 length: 13; D gene: TRBD2; V gene: TRBV20-1; clone size: -; J gene: TRBJ2-7; CDR3 protein: CSALGAGGYEQYF; CDR3 DNA: TGCAGTGCCCTCGGGGCGGGAGGCTACGAGCAGTACTTC
CDR3 length: 13; D gene: -; V gene: TRBV28; clone size: -; J gene: TRBJ1-1; CDR3 protein: CASSFALNTEAFF; CDR3 DNA: TGTGCCAGCAGTTTTGCGCTGAACACTGAAGCTTTCTTT
CDR3 length: 12; D gene: -; V gene: TRBV20-1; clone size: -; J gene: TRBJ2-1; CDR3 protein: CSALKLANEQFF; CDR3 DNA: TGCAGTGCCCTGAAGTTAGCCAATGAGCAGTTCTTC
CDR3 length: 13; D gene: -; V gene: TRBV18; clone size: -; J gene: TRBJ1-1; CDR3 protein: CASSPTENTEAFF; CDR3 DNA: TGTGCCAGCTCACCAACAGAGAACACTGAAGCTTTCTTT
CDR3 length: 16; D gene: TRBD2; V gene: TRBV10-1; clone size: -; J gene: TRBJ2-5; CDR3 protein: CASMGREREAQETQYF; CDR3 DNA: TGCGCCAGCATGGGGAGGGAGCGGGAGGCCCAAGAGACCCAGTACTTC
CDR3 length: 13; D gene: -; V gene: TRBV4-2; clone size: few; J gene: TRBJ1-5; CDR3 protein: CASSQAKDQPQHF; CDR3 DNA: TGTGCCAGCAGCCAAGCGAAGGATCAGCCCCAGCATTTT
CDR3 length: 16; D gene: TRBD1; V gene: TRBV7-2; clone size: few; J gene: TRBJ1-3; CDR3 protein: CASSWRQGDSGNTIYF; CDR3 DNA: TGTGCCAGCAGCTGGCGACAGGGAGACTCTGGAAACACCATATATTTT
CDR3 length: 13; D gene: -; V gene: TRBV20-1; clone size: -; J gene: TRBJ1-1; CDR3 protein: CSARRGLNTEAFF; CDR3 DNA: TGCAGTGCTAGACGGGGGCTAAACACTGAAGCTTTCTTT
CDR3 length: 11; D gene: -; V gene: TRBV23-1; clone size: few; J gene: TRBJ2-5; CDR3 protein: CASPSPETQYF; CDR3 DNA: TGCGCCAGCCCTTCTCCGGAGACCCAGTACTTC
CDR3 length: 16; D gene: TRBD2; V gene: TRBV20-1; clone size: few; J gene: TRBJ2-3; CDR3 protein: CSARVTSGRAPDTQYF; CDR3 DNA: TGCAGTGCTAGAGTCACTAGCGGGAGGGCCCCAGATACGCAGTATTTT
CDR3 length: 14; D gene: -; V gene: TRBV20-1; clone size: -; J gene: TRBJ2-1; CDR3 protein: CSALRAPTNNEQFF; CDR3 DNA: TGCAGTGCTCTGCGAGCGCCCACTAACAATGAGCAGTTCTTC
CDR3 length: 15; D gene: -; V gene: TRBV20-1; clone size: -; J gene: TRBJ2-1; CDR3 protein: CSAKRGDRSFNEQFF; CDR3 DNA: TGCAGTGCTAAGAGGGGGGATCGCTCCTTCAATGAGCAGTTCTTC
CDR3 length: 16; D gene: TRBD1; V gene: TRBV28; clone size: -; J gene: TRBJ1-1; CDR3 protein: CASSLGMDRVGTEAFF; CDR3 DNA: TGTGCCAGCAGTTTGGGAATGGACAGGGTCGGGACTGAAGCTTTCTTT
CDR3 length: 13; D gene: -; V gene: TRBV2; clone size: once; J gene: TRBJ2-4; CDR3 protein: CASNVRVGNIQYF; CDR3 DNA: TGTGCCAGCAATGTTCGGGTGGGGAACATTCAGTACTTC
CDR3 length: 13; D gene: -; V gene: TRBV7-3; clone size: medium-sized; J gene: TRBJ2-5; CDR3 protein: CASSLSLGETQYF; CDR3 DNA: TGTGCCAGCAGCTTAAGTCTAGGGGAGACCCAGTACTTC
CDR3 length: 16; D gene: -; V gene: TRBV27; clone size: -; J gene: TRBJ2-3; CDR3 protein: CASRDVASGSPDTQYF; CDR3 DNA: TGTGCCAGCAGAGACGTGGCTAGTGGAAGCCCAGATACGCAGTATTTT
CDR3 length: 11; D gene: -; V gene: TRBV6-1; clone size: few; J gene: TRBJ2-7; CDR3 protein: CASSPRDGQYF; CDR3 DNA: TGTGCCAGCAGTCCCAGGGATGGGCAGTACTTC
CDR3 length: 15; D gene: -; V gene: TRBV7-2; clone size: few; J gene: TRBJ1-6; CDR3 protein: CASSLVAGRNSPLHF; CDR3 DNA: TGTGCCAGCAGCTTAGTCGCAGGGCGCAATTCACCCCTCCACTTT
CDR3 length: 13; D gene: -; V gene: TRBV6-1; clone size: -; J gene: TRBJ1-4; CDR3 protein: CASSPQWGAKLFF; CDR3 DNA: TGTGCCAGCAGTCCACAGTGGGGGGCGAAACTGTTTTTT